The TCR beta chain under discussion was sequenced for a study of tumour-infiltrating T cells in Burkitt lymphoma. In the study overall: Survival, overall and progression-free, tracked with productive clonality.

Only in-frame clones appear in the TCRdb table, and some are missing; sequencing was by immunoSEQ multiplex PCR. The sample shows about 10,000 clones, 62% of them seen only once. The CDR3 extends over 14 amino acids. Unmatched junction bases numbered 3, after V lost 5 bases and J lost 4 bases. The V gene's germline CDR1 is SGHTA and CDR2 FQGNSA. The chain links TRBV7-2 to TRBJ2-1, with 9 bases matching TRBD1. This TCR came from a human donor with diffuse large B-cell lymphoma. The specimen was tumor tissue. For the CDR3, the DNA is TGTGCCAGCAGCCCGGGACAGGGTTACAATGAGCAGTTCTTC. This sequence encodes CASSPGQGYNEQFF.